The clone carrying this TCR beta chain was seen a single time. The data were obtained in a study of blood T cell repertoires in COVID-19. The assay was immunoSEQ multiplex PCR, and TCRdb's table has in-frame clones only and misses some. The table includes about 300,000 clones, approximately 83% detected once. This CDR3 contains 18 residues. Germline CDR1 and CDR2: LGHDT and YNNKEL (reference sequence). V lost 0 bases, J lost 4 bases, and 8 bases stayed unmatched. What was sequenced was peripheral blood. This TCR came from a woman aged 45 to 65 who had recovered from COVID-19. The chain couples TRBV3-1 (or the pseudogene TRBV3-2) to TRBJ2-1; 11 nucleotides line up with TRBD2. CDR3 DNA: TGTGCCAGCAGCCAAGAGGTATTAGCGGGGGGGGTTTACAATGAGCAGTTCTTC. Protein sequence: CASSQEVLAGGVYNEQFF.